This T cell receptor beta chain was observed in a study of blood T cell repertoires in COVID-19. Original data processing: The assay estimated nucleated cells by amplifying reference gene primers. The assay was immunoSEQ multiplex PCR, and TCRdb's table has in-frame clones only and misses some. That table supplies the V and J calls and clone size; D and trimming were determined from the DNA. The data show roughly 200,000 clones, approximately 88% seen once. The length of the CDR3 is 11 residues. The ends were cut back, 5 bases at V and 6 bases at J, with 8 bases in the middle. This receptor was obtained from a man aged 35 to 55 with acute or convalescent COVID-19. This chain joins TRBV12-3 or TRBV12-4 and TRBJ2-7, with D tentatively TRBD2 (5 bases). Material: peripheral blood. CDR3 protein: CASSKRVEQYF. DNA of the CDR3: TGTGCCAGCAGTAAGAGGGTCGAGCAGTACTTC.